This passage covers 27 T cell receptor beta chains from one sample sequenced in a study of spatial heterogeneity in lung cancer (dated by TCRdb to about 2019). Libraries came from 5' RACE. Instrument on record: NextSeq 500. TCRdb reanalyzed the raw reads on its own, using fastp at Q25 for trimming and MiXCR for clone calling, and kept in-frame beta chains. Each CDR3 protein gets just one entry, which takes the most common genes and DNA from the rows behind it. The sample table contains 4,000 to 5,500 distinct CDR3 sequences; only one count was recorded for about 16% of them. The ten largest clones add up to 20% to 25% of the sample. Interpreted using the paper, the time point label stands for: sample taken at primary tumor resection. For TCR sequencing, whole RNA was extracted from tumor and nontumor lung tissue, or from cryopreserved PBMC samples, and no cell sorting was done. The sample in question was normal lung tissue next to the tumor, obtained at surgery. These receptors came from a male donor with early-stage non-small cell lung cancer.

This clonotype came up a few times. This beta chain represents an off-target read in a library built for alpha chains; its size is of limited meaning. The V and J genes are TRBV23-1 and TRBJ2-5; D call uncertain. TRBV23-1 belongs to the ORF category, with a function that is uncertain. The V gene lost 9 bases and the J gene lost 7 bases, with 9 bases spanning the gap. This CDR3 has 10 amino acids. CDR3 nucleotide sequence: TGCGCCAGGGAAAGGCGGACCCAGTACTTC. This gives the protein CARERRTQYF.

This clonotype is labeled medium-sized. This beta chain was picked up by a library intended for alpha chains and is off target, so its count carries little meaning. The CDR3 nucleotides read TGTGTGGGGGGCGGAGGGGGATACAATGAGCAGTTCTTC. This codes for CVGGGGGYNEQFF. The V call is TRBV27, the J call TRBJ2-1; D tentatively fits TRBD1 or TRBD2 (6 bases each). CDR1 and CDR2 (germline): MNHEY, SMNVEV (reference sequence). The CDR3 is 13 amino acids.

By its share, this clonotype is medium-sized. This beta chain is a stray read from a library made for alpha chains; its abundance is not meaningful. The CDR3 sequence: CASSLAGGYQETQYF. The CDR3 bases are TGTGCCAGCAGCTTAGCGGGGGGTTACCAAGAGACCCAGTACTTC. The chain couples TRBV7-8 to TRBJ2-5; maybe TRBD2 (6 bases). Looked up from germline, CDR1 is SGHVS and CDR2 is FQNEAQ. Trimming cost V 0 bases and J 0 bases, with 8 bases left between them. This CDR3 region has 15 residues.

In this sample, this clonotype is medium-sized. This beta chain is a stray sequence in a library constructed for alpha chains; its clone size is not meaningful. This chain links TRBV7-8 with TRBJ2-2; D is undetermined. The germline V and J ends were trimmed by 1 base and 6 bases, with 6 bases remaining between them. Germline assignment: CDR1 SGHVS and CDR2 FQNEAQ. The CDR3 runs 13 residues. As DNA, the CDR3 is TGTGCCAGCAGCTTAGATGTGGCCGGGGAGCTGTTTTTT. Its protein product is CASSLDVAGELFF.

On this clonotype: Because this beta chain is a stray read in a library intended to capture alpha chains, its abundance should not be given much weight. The CDR3 protein is CASSQDMSGGLQETQYF. The CDR3, as DNA: TGTGCCAGCAGCCAAGATATGAGCGGGGGACTACAAGAGACCCAGTACTTC. J is TRBJ2-5 and V is TRBV14; TRBD2 matches at 8 bases. V trimming: 0 bases; J trimming: 2 bases; junction bases outside the gene matches: 8. Germline CDR1 is SGHDN and CDR2 is FVKESK. CDR3 size: 17 residues.

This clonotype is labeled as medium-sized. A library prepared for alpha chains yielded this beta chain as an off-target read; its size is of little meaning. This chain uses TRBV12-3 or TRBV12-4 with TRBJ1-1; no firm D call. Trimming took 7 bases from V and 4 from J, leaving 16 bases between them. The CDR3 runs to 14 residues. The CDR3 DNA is TGTGCCAGCATTAAGACGCCGGATGGCACTGAAGCTTTCTTT. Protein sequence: CASIKTPDGTEAFF.

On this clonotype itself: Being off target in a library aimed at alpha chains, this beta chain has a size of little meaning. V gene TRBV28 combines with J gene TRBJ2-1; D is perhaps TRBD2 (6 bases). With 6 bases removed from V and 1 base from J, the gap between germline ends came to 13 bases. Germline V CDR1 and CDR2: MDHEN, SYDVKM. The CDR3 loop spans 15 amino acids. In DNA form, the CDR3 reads TGTGCCAGCAGCCGGGACTTAGATTCCTACAATGAGCAGTTCTTC. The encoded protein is CASSRDLDSYNEQFF.

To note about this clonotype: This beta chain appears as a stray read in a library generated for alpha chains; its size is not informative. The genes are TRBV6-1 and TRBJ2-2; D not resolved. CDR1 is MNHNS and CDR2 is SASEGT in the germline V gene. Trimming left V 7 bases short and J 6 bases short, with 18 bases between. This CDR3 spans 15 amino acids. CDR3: CASTRTSRAAGELFF. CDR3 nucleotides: TGTGCCAGCACCCGTACCTCAAGGGCGGCCGGGGAGCTGTTTTTT.

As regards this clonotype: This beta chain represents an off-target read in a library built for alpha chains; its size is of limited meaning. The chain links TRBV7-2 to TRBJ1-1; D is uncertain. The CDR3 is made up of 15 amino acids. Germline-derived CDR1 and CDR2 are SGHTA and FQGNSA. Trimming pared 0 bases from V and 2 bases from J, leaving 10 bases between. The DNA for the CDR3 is TGTGCCAGCAGCTTAGCGGTTCGGGTAAACACTGAAGCTTTCTTT. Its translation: CASSLAVRVNTEAFF.

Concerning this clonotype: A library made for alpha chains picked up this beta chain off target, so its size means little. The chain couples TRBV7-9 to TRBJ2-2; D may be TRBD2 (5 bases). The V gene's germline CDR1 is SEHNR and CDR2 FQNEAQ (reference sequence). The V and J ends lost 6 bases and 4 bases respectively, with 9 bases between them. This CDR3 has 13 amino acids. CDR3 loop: CASRPRGTGELFF. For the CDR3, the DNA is TGTGCCAGCAGACCCCGGGGCACCGGGGAGCTGTTTTTT.

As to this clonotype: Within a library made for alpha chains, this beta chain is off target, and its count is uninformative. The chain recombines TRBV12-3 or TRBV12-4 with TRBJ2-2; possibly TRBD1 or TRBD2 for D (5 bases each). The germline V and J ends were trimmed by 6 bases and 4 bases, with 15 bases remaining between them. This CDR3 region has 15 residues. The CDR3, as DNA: TGTGCCAGCAGCGCCCCGGGGCGACCCACCGGGGAGCTGTTTTTT. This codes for CASSAPGRPTGELFF.

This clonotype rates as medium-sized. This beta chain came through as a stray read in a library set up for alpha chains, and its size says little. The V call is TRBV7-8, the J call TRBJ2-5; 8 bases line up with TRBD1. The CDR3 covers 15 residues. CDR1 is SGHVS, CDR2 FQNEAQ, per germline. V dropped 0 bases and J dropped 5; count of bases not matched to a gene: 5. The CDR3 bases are TGTGCCAGCAGCTTAGCTCTAGACAGGGGTGAGACCCAGTACTTC. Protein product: CASSLALDRGETQYF.

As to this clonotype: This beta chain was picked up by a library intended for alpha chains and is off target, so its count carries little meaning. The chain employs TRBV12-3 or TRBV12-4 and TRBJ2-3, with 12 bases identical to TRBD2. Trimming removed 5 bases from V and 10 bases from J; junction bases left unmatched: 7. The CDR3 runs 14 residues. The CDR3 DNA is TGTGCCAGCAGTAGACTAGCGGGGGACCCTTCGCAGTATTTT. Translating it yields CASSRLAGDPSQYF.

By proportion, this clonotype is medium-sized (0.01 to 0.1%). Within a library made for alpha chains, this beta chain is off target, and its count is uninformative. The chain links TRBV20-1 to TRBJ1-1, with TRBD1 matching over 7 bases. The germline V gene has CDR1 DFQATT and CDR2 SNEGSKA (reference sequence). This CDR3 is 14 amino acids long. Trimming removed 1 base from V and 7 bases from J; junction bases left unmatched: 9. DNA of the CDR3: TGCAGTGCTAGAGCTCAGACAGGGATTAATGAAGCTTTCTTT. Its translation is CSARAQTGINEAFF.

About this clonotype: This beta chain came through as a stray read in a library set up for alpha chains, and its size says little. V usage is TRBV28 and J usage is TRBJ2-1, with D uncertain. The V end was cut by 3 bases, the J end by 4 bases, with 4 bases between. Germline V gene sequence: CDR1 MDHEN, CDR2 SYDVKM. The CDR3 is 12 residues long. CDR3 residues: CASSFEYNEQFF. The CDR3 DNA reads TGTGCCAGCAGTTTCGAATACAATGAGCAGTTCTTC.

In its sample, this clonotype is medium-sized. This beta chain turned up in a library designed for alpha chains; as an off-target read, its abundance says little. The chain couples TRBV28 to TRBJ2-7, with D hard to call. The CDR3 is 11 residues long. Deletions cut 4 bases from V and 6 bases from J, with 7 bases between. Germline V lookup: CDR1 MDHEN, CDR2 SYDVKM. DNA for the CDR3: TGTGCCAGCAGTTCCTATGGCGAGCAGTACTTC. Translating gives CASSSYGEQYF.

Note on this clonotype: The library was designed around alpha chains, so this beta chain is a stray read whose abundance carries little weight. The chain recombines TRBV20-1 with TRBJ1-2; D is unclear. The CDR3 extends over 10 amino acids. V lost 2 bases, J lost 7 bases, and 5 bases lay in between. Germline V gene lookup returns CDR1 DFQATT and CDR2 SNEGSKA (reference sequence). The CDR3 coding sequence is TGCAGTGCTAGATACGGTGGCTACACCTTC. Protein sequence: CSARYGGYTF.

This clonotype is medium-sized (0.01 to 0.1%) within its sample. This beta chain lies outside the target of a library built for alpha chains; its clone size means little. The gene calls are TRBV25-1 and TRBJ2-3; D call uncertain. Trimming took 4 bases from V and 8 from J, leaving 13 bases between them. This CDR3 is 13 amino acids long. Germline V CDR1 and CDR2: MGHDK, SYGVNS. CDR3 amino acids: CASSVETAGTQYF. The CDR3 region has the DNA TGTGCCAGCAGTGTCGAGACTGCCGGTACGCAGTATTTT. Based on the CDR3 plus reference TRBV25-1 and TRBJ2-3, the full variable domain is EADIYQTPRYLVIGTGKKITLECSQTMGHDKMYWYQQDPGMELHLIHYSYGVNSTEKGDLSSESTVSRIRTEHFPLTLESARPSHTSQYLCASSVETAGTQYFGPGTRLTVL.

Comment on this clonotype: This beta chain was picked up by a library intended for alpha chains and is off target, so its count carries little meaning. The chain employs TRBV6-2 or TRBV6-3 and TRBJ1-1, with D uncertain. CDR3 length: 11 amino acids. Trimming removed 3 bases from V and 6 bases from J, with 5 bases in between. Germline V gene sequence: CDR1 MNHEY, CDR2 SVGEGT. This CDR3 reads CASSYLAEAFF. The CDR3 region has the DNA TGTGCCAGCAGTTATCTCGCTGAAGCTTTCTTT.

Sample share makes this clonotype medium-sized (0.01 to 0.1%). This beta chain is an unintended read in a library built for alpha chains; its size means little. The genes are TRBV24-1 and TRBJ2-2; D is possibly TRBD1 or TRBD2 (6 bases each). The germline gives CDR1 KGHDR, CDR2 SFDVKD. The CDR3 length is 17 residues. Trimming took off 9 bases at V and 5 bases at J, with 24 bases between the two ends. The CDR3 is CATLDGRGGSLTGELFF. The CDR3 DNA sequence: TGTGCCACCCTAGATGGCAGGGGAGGTTCACTTACCGGGGAGCTGTTTTTT.

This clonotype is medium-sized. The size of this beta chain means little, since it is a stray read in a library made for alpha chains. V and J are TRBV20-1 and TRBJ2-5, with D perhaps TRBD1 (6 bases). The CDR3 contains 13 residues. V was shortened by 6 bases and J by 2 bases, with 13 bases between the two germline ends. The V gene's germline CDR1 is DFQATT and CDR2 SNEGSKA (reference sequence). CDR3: CSAGPGAQETQYF. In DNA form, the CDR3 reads TGCAGTGCGGGCCCAGGGGCTCAAGAGACCCAGTACTTC.

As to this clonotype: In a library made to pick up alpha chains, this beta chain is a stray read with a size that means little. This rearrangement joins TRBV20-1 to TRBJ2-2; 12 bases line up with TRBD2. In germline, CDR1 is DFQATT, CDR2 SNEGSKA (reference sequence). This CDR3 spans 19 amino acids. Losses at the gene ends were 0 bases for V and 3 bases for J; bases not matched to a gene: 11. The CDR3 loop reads CSARDSSSSGGAYTGELFF. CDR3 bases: TGCAGTGCTAGAGACAGCTCTTCTAGCGGGGGGGCTTACACCGGGGAGCTGTTTTTT.

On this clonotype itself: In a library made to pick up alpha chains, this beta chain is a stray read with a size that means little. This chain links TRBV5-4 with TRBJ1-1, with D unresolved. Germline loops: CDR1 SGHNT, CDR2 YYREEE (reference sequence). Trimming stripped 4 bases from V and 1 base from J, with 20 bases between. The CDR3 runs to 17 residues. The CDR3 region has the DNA TGTGCCAGCAGCCCCGGAGCCGGCCGGGAAGGGAACACTGAAGCTTTCTTT. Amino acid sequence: CASSPGAGREGNTEAFF.

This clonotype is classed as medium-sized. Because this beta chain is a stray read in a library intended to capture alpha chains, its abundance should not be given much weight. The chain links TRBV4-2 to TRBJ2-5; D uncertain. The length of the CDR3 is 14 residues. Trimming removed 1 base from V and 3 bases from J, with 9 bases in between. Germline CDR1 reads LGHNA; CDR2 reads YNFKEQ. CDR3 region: CASSQGTRKETQYF. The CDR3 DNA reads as TGTGCCAGCAGCCAAGGAACACGAAAAGAGACCCAGTACTTC.

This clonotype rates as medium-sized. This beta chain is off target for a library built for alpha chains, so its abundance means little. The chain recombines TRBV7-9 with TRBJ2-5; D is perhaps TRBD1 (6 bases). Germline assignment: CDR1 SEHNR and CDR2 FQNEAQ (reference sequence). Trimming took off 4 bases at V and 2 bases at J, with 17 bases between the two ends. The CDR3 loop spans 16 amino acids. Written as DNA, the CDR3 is TGTGCCAGCAGCTCTACCCGACAGGACCAACAAGAGACCCAGTACTTC. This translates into CASSSTRQDQQETQYF. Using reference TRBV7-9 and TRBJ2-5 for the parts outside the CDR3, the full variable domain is DTGVSQNPRHKITKRGQNVTFRCDPISEHNRLYWYRQTLGQGPEFLTYFQNEAQLEKSRLLSDRFSAERPKGSFSTLEIQRTEQGDSAMYLCASSSTRQDQQETQYFGPGTRLLVL.

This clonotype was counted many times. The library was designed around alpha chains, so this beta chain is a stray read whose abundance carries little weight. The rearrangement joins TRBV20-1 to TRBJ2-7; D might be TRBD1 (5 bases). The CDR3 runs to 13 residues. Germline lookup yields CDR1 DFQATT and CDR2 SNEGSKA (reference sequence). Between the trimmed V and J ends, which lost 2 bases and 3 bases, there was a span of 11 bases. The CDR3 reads CSARPDSNYEQYF. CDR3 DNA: TGCAGTGCTAGACCAGACAGCAACTACGAGCAGTACTTC.

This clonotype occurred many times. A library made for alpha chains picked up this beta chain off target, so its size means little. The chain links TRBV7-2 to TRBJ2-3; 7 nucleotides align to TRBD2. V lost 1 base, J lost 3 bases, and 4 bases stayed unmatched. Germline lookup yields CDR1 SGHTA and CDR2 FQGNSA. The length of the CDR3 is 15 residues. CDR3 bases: TGTGCCAGCAGCTTAGTGGGGAGGGGAACAGATACGCAGTATTTT. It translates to CASSLVGRGTDTQYF.